The sequence of this T cell receptor (beta chain) was determined in a study of post-analysis software for immune sequencing data. Study-level information: The patients showed relapsing-remitting, secondary progressive and progressive-relapsing multiple sclerosis courses.

About this clonotype: Antigen specificity is unknown.

Unique molecular identifiers had been added to the TCR beta cDNA libraries. In TCRdb, the PCR reads were re-called with MiXCR into one record per CDR3 protein. Here the sample spans 650,000 to 900,000 distinct CDR3 sequences, about half being singletons. General study results and limits: The study found significantly lower normalized Chao1 diversity in multiple sclerosis patients than in controls. TRBV segments more frequent in patients than in controls numbered a few and included TRBV5-6, TRBV5-1 and TRBV20-1. Batch-mates among the samples co-clustered strongly by F measure.

Trimming removed 5 bases from V and 4 bases from J; junction bases left unmatched: 9. The V gene's germline CDR1 is SEHNR and CDR2 FQNEAQ (reference sequence). The CDR3 spans 15 residues. This chain uses TRBV7-9 with TRBJ2-7, with 9 bases fitting TRBD2. Sequenced material: blood. The receptor was derived from a girl aged 5 to 17 with multiple sclerosis. The CDR3 DNA reads as TGTGCCAGCAGCCATTCCGGGACTAGCAGGTACGAGCAGTACTTC. This translates into CASSHSGTSRYEQYF.